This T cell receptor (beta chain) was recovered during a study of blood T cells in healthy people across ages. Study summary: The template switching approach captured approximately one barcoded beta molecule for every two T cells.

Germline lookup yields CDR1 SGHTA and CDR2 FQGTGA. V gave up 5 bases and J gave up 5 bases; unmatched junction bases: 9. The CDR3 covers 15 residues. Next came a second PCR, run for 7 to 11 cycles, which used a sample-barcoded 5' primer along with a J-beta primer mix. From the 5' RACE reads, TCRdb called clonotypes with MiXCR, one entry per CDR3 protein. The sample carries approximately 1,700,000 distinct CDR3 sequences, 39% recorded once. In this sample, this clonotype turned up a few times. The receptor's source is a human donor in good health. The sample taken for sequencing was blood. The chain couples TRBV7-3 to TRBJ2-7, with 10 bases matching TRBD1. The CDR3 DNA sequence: TGTGCCAGCAGCCTGGGGACAGGGGCCCCCGACGAGCAGTACTTC. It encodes CASSLGTGAPDEQYF.